A single T cell receptor (beta chain) is shown here with its context. What antigen it recognizes has not been identified. Base qualities were left out, and no much larger clone turns up one base away. The immunoSEQ Assay, a bias-controlled multiplex PCR, was used to amplify TCRbeta CDR3 regions from genomic DNA. From the authors' description of their analysis: The number of nucleated cells in each sample was estimated from the amplification of reference gene primers within the assay. Sequence reads were collapsed and filtered to measure the absolute abundance of every unique TCRbeta CDR3 rearrangement. Productive Simpson clonality was computed per sample as the square root of Simpson's diversity index over productive rearrangements. In its TCRdb copy, this immuneACCESS table keeps in-frame sequences only and misses some clones. Where compared with another copy, unresolved V genes explain less than half of these, and the others have no known cause. V and J calls and clone size come straight from that table; D and trimming were deduced from the DNA. The sample data list a few hundred thousand clones, and just over 85% of these were observed just once. The top ten clones comprise 3% of the sample.

Each collaborating institution followed its own protocols to collect whole blood in K2EDTA tubes. For TCRbeta analysis, collaborator samples were shipped as frozen whole blood, as isolated PBMCs, or as DNA extracted from either sample type. V lost 0 bases and J lost 5 bases; the stretch between them is 12 bases long. The CDR3, cysteine through phenylalanine, is 15 amino acids long. The kept DNA is CDR3 alone, 45 bases in frame from the first base. The germline V gene provides CDR1 SGHRS and CDR2 YFSETQ. The data belong to a study of blood T cell repertoires in COVID-19 (dated by TCRdb to 2020 to 2022). Concerning the study at large: Collaborator samples came from the United States, Italy and Spain and covered acute and convalescent phases of COVID-19. The prospective study material was composed of cDNA or gDNA derived from T cells, B-cell-depleted T cells, or PBMCs. Subjects who had been exposed to COVID-19, were actively infected with it, or had recovered from it provided the deeply sampled blood TCRbeta repertoires that made up the dataset. The repertoires were made available in a free public database intended to serve as a resource for research on the immune response to SARS-CoV-2. Samples came from the ongoing ImmuneRACE study (first 160 participants) plus 1,254 subjects from 6 global collaborators. The sample metadata nearly always contained a de-identified subject ID, COVID-19 status, age in years and sex. Where available, HLA class I and class II types were obtained from metadata supplied by the sample provider rather than from assay-based typing. The study at large found these results: The amount of clinical and demographic metadata varied by source and participant and was provided uncurated.

The rearranged segments are TRBV5-1 and TRBJ2-1, with an unclear D gene assignment. Sequenced sample: peripheral blood. The receptor's source is a woman under 40 with active or convalescent COVID-19. The CDR3 corresponds to CASSLAGLTDNEQFF. The DNA sequence reads TGCGCCAGCAGCTTGGCCGGGTTGACTGACAATGAGCAGTTCTTC.